These 14 T cell receptor beta chains were all obtained from the same sample, sequenced in a study of T cell repertoires in cytomegalovirus infection. TCRdb passed the reads through MiXCR, listing each CDR3 protein once. The sample holds about 450,000 distinct CDR3 sequences, around 32% seen once. The specimen was PBMCs. The receptors derive from a human donor in good health (CMV status not recorded). Some clones in this sample may be carry-over from other donors' samples.

V and J are TRBV2 and TRBJ1-1; D remains unclear. The CDR3 is 14 residues long. The germline V gene encodes CDR1 SNHLY and CDR2 FYNNEI. Trimming stripped 4 bases from V and 0 bases from J, with 9 bases between. The CDR3 DNA reads TGTGCCAGCAGTGGGAACAGCTTGAACACTGAAGCTTTCTTT. This gives the protein CASSGNSLNTEAFF.

The chain links TRBV2 to TRBJ1-2, with D unresolved. Trimming took off 6 bases at V and 6 bases at J, with 5 bases between the two ends. The CDR3 sequence is 10 residues long. The germline V gene encodes CDR1 SNHLY and CDR2 FYNNEI. The CDR3 sequence: CASRPDGYTF. The CDR3 nucleotides read TGTGCCAGCAGGCCGGATGGCTACACCTTC.

This clonotype was seen only a few times. This chain connects TRBV7-9 to TRBJ1-2; D is perhaps TRBD1 (5 bases). CDR1 is SEHNR and CDR2 is FQNEAQ in the germline V gene (reference sequence). The CDR3 has 14 residues. The V and J ends lost 5 bases and 3 bases respectively, with 13 bases between them. The CDR3 nucleotides are TGTGCCAGCAGCGGGGGACGGCCGGACTATGGCTACACCTTC. Translating it yields CASSGGRPDYGYTF.

In this sample, this clonotype turned up many times. The V and J genes are TRBV7-8 and TRBJ2-7; the D gene is possibly TRBD1 (6 bases). Germline V CDR1 and CDR2: SGHVS, FQNEAQ. This CDR3 comprises 15 residues. The V and J ends lost 2 bases and 4 bases respectively, with 15 bases between them. Here the CDR3 DNA reads TGTGCCAGCAGCTTATATGGAACAGGGTGGTACGAGCAGTACTTC. This translates into CASSLYGTGWYEQYF.

V usage is TRBV4-1 and J usage is TRBJ2-7; 11 positions agree with TRBD2. V shed 1 base, J shed 4 bases, and the junction held 3 bases outside the gene matches. The CDR3 has 15 residues. Germline loops: CDR1 MGHRA, CDR2 YSYEKL. The DNA of the CDR3 is TGCGCCAGCAGCCAAGTGACTAGCGGGGCGTACGAGCAGTACTTC. This encodes CASSQVTSGAYEQYF.

The chain has TRBV25-1 and TRBJ2-2; no reliable D call. V was trimmed by 5 bases and J by 6 bases, leaving 10 bases between them. Germline values: CDR1 MGHDK, CDR2 SYGVNS. The CDR3 is 13 amino acids. CDR3 amino acids: CASSTHQSGELFF. CDR3 coding DNA: TGTGCCAGCAGTACACATCAGTCCGGGGAGCTGTTTTTT.

At least ten counts were recorded for this clonotype. The chain employs TRBV5-1 and TRBJ1-2; 10 positions agree with TRBD1. Losses at the gene ends were 3 bases for V and 2 bases for J; bases not matched to a gene: 1. CDR1 is SGHRS and CDR2 is YFSETQ in the germline V gene. The CDR3 spans 14 residues. CDR3 residues: CASSSTGGNYGYTF. In DNA form, the CDR3 reads TGCGCCAGCAGCTCGACAGGGGGCAACTATGGCTACACCTTC.

V gene TRBV5-1 combines with J gene TRBJ2-7, with D uncertain. Between the trimmed V and J ends, which lost 7 bases and 0 bases, there was a span of 11 bases. Germline CDR1 and CDR2: SGHRS and YFSETQ. The CDR3 runs 13 residues. The CDR3 here is CASGISYSYEQYF. CDR3 sequence (DNA): TGCGCCAGCGGTATTTCCTACTCCTACGAGCAGTACTTC.

The chain has TRBV6-5 and TRBJ2-1; perhaps TRBD1 as D (5 bases). The CDR3 sequence is 17 residues long. V lost 0 bases and J lost 8, with 20 bases in between. From germline, CDR1 is MNHEY and CDR2 SVGAGI. The CDR3 is CASSYSLIGFQGDEQFF. DNA for the CDR3: TGTGCCAGCAGTTACTCATTGATCGGTTTCCAGGGCGATGAGCAGTTCTTC.

This clonotype was detected a few times. The rearrangement joins TRBV7-9 to TRBJ1-2; D gene uncertain. The CDR3 has 14 amino acids. Germline-derived CDR1 and CDR2 are SEHNR and FQNEAQ (reference sequence). V dropped 1 base and J dropped 1 base, with 7 bases sitting between them. The CDR3 region has the DNA TGTGCCAGCAGCTTAGGTACTGTTAACTATGGCTACACCTTC. This sequence encodes CASSLGTVNYGYTF.

This clonotype has just a few counts. The J gene is TRBJ2-5, the V gene TRBV7-2; D is possibly TRBD2 (7 bases). Germline CDR1 is SGHTA and CDR2 is FQGNSA. This CDR3 has 17 amino acids. V was trimmed by 4 bases and J by 0 bases, leaving 18 bases between them. DNA for the CDR3: TGTGCCAGCAGCTCAAATCGGGGGGCGCTTAACCAAGAGACCCAGTACTTC. As protein: CASSSNRGALNQETQYF.

The chain has TRBV6-4 and TRBJ2-1; 8 nucleotides match TRBD2. This CDR3 has 15 residues. J was trimmed by 7 bases and V by 2 bases; bases with no gene match: 7. Looked up from germline, CDR1 is MRHNA and CDR2 is SNTAGT. CDR3 region: CASSDEAGARNEQFF. The CDR3 coding sequence is TGTGCCAGCAGTGACGAAGCGGGGGCCCGGAATGAGCAGTTCTTC.

The chain employs TRBV29-1 and TRBJ1-2; D not resolved. From germline, CDR1 is SQVTM and CDR2 ANQGSEA. The CDR3 totals 14 residues. The ends were cut back, 7 bases at V and 2 bases at J, with 17 bases in the middle. DNA for the CDR3: TGCAGCGCTGCGGTGGGCGAAGGAAACTATGGCTACACCTTC. Residues: CSAAVGEGNYGYTF.

This clonotype turned up a few times. V usage is TRBV10-2 and J usage is TRBJ2-3; D may be TRBD2 (6 bases). This CDR3 contains 15 residues. The V gene's germline CDR1 is WSHSY and CDR2 SAAADI. Trimming took off 2 bases at V and 1 base at J, with 10 bases between the two ends. Written as DNA, the CDR3 is TGCGCCAGCAGTGAGGACGGGGGACGCACAGATACGCAGTATTTT. Residues: CASSEDGGRTDTQYF.